This is a list of T cell receptor beta chains from one sample in a study of beta chain features in type 1 diabetes. TCRdb's copy holds only in-frame clones and misses some; the assay was immunoSEQ multiplex PCR. The sample gives around 260,000 clones, approximately 20% of which show up once; 0.025% to 0.035% is in the top ten. Sequences were obtained from naive CD4+ T cells from blood. These receptors all come from a middle-aged woman with type 1 diabetes. CDR3s include the opening cysteine and the closing phenylalanine or tryptophan. A D gene is named only where the DNA matches it firmly. A row's size may be missing; if present it is once, few, many or a size class.

v_gene,abundance,d_gene,j_gene,CDR3nt,CDR3aa
TRBV7-2,few,NA,TRBJ2-1,TGTGCCAGCAGCTTTAGCCGTAGCTCCTACAATGAGCAGTTCTTC,CASSFSRSSYNEQFF
TRBV7-2,NA,NA,TRBJ2-7,TGTGCCAGCAGCTTAGTGGCGGGGCCCGCCTACGAGCAGTACTTC,CASSLVAGPAYEQYF
TRBV29-1,few,TRBD1,TRBJ2-7,TGCAGCGTTAGGGCGACAGGGTGGGCCTACGAGCAGTACTTC,CSVRATGWAYEQYF
TRBV23-1,NA,NA,TRBJ2-7,TGCGCCAGCAGAATTCGGTCATGTGCCTACGAGCAGTACTTC,CASRIRSCAYEQYF
TRBV5-6,NA,NA,TRBJ2-1,TGTGCCAGCAGCTCTTACAATGAGCAGTTCTTC,CASSSYNEQFF
TRBV30,NA,NA,TRBJ1-1,TGTGCCTGGAGTCCCGACCGGGTGACTGAAGCTTTCTTT,CAWSPDRVTEAFF
TRBV7-2,few,NA,TRBJ2-1,TGTGCCAGCACCCTTTCGGAGGCCACGGGATTTGAGCAGTTCTTC,CASTLSEATGFEQFF
TRBV27,few,NA,TRBJ1-1,TGTGCCACCTCCAGCGGGCTTTTGAACACTGAAGCTTTCTTT,CATSSGLLNTEAFF
TRBV12-5,NA,NA,TRBJ2-5,TGTGCTAGTGGTTCAGGGGGGGAGACCCAGTACTTC,CASGSGGETQYF
TRBV18,NA,TRBD1,TRBJ2-7,TGTGCCAGCTCACCAGACAGGGGGTCGTACGAGCAGTACTTC,CASSPDRGSYEQYF
TRBV7-3,NA,TRBD1,TRBJ1-6,TGTGCCAGCAGCCAGACAGGGGGGAATTCACCCCTCCACTTT,CASSQTGGNSPLHF
TRBV18,few,NA,TRBJ1-1,TGTGCCAGCTCCCCCCCCGGAGGGACTGAAGCTTTCTTT,CASSPPGGTEAFF
TRBV7-2,few,NA,TRBJ2-3,TGTGCCAGCAGCTTAGCGCGGCTAGTTAGAGATACGCAGTATTTT,CASSLARLVRDTQYF
TRBV27,NA,TRBD2,TRBJ2-2,TGTGCCAGCAGTGGGACTAGCAGGACCGGGGAGCTGTTTTTT,CASSGTSRTGELFF
TRBV7-6,NA,NA,TRBJ2-3,TGTGCCAGCAGCTTAGCCCCCCAGGGAGATACGCAGTATTTT,CASSLAPQGDTQYF
TRBV2,NA,TRBD2,TRBJ2-5,TGTGCCAGCAGTGTATTCCCGACTAGCGCGGGCGAGACCCAGTACTTC,CASSVFPTSAGETQYF
TRBV18,NA,TRBD1,TRBJ1-1,TGTGCCAGCTCACTGGACAGGAAGAACACTGAAGCTTTCTTT,CASSLDRKNTEAFF
TRBV18,few,TRBD2,TRBJ2-1,TGTGCCAGCTCACCAGGACTAGCGAATGAGCAGTTCTTC,CASSPGLANEQFF
TRBV5-4,few,NA,TRBJ2-7,TGTGCCAGCAGCTTTTCTTCCGAGCAGTACTTC,CASSFSSEQYF
TRBV9,few,NA,TRBJ2-3,TGTGCCAGCAGCGGAGGCCAACTAGCTCCGGGGAGGGATACGCAGTATTTT,CASSGGQLAPGRDTQYF
TRBV5-1,NA,TRBD2,TRBJ2-1,TGCGCCAGCAGCTTGGGAGCGGGAGGAGTTGAGAATGAGCAGTTCTTC,CASSLGAGGVENEQFF
TRBV28,NA,TRBD2,TRBJ2-1,TGTGCCAGCAAGGACCCGGGACTAGCGGACAATGAGCAGTTCTTC,CASKDPGLADNEQFF
TRBV30,NA,NA,TRBJ1-4,TGTGCCTGGAGTCCTCCAGGGGTGGGGGCAACTAATGAAAAACTGTTTTTT,CAWSPPGVGATNEKLFF
TRBV5-1,NA,NA,TRBJ2-3,TGCGCCAGCAGCTTGGTTCGGACTAGCACAGATACGCAGTATTTT,CASSLVRTSTDTQYF
TRBV4-2,few,NA,TRBJ1-3,TGTGCCAGCAGCCCGGACACGTCTGGAAACACCATATATTTT,CASSPDTSGNTIYF
TRBV7-9,NA,NA,TRBJ1-2,TGTGCCAGCAGCTTAACAGGGTCCTATGGCTACACCTTC,CASSLTGSYGYTF
TRBV7-2,once,NA,TRBJ1-2,TGTGCCAGCAACTCTCCTGGAGCGACCACAGGCTACACCTTC,CASNSPGATTGYTF
TRBV7-2,NA,TRBD2,TRBJ2-3,TGTGCCAGCAGCTTCGGACTAGCGGGGGGGACAGATACGCAGTATTTT,CASSFGLAGGTDTQYF
TRBV7-9,few,NA,TRBJ1-1,TGTGCCAGCAGCCCCGGACAGCTTAACACTGAAGCTTTCTTT,CASSPGQLNTEAFF
TRBV5-1,NA,NA,TRBJ1-1,TGCGCCAGCAGCTTGGGCCGGGGCAGGGGGAACACTGAAGCTTTCTTT,CASSLGRGRGNTEAFF
TRBV5-6,NA,NA,TRBJ1-1,TGTGCCAGCAGCTCCCTAAAGGTAGCCACTGAAGCTTTCTTT,CASSSLKVATEAFF